This T cell receptor (beta chain) was captured by sequencing in a study of blood T cell repertoires in COVID-19. Trimming took off 1 base at V and 8 bases at J, with 14 bases between the two ends. This CDR3 is 14 amino acids long. Germline V gene sequence: CDR1 SGHVS, CDR2 FQNEAQ. Under the authors' procedure: Reference gene primer amplification gave estimated nucleated cell counts. Sequencing was performed with immunoSEQ multiplex PCR; in TCRdb, only in-frame clones are kept and a portion is missing. That table furnishes V, J and clone size, whereas the DNA furnished D and trimming. Of some 200,000 clones listed, about 80% were seen once; the top ten hold around 2.4%.

This receptor was taken from a human donor with acute or convalescent COVID-19. The donor label of this sample is uncertain. This rearrangement joins TRBV7-8 to TRBJ1-2, with D perhaps TRBD1 (5 bases). Material for sequencing was peripheral blood. CDR3 amino acids: CASSLDGREGGYTF. The CDR3 coding sequence is TGTGCCAGCAGCTTAGACGGCAGGGAGGGAGGCTACACCTTC.